The clone carrying this T cell receptor beta chain was found a few times. This CDR3 is built from 13 residues. Germline V gene lookup returns CDR1 WNHNN and CDR2 SYGVQD (reference sequence). The V end lost 6 bases, the J end lost 5 bases, and 8 bases lay between the germline ends. Produced via immunoSEQ multiplex PCR; TCRdb's table is partial and in-frame only. The sample yields more than 95,000 clones, around four fifths seen once. This record comes from a study of blood T cell repertoires in COVID-19. Material: peripheral blood. This sequence originates from a man in his sixties with acute or convalescent COVID-19. The chain has TRBV10-1 and TRBJ1-6; tentative D call: TRBD1 (6 bases). CDR3: CASRAGDNSPLHF. The CDR3 bases are TGCGCCAGCAGGGCAGGGGATAATTCACCCCTCCACTTT.